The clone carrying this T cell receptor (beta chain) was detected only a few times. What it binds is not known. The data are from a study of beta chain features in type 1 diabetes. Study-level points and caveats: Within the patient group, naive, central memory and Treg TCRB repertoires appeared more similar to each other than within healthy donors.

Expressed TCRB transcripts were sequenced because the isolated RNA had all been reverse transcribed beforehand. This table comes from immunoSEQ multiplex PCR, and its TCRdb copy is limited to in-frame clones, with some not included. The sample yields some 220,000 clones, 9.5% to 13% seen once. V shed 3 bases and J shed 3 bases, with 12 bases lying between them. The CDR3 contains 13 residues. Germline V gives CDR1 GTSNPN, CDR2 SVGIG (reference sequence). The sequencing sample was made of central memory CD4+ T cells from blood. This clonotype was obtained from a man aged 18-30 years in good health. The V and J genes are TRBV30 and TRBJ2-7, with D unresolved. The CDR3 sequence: CAWRTRAVYEQYF. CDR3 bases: TGTGCCTGGAGAACACGGGCTGTCTACGAGCAGTACTTC.